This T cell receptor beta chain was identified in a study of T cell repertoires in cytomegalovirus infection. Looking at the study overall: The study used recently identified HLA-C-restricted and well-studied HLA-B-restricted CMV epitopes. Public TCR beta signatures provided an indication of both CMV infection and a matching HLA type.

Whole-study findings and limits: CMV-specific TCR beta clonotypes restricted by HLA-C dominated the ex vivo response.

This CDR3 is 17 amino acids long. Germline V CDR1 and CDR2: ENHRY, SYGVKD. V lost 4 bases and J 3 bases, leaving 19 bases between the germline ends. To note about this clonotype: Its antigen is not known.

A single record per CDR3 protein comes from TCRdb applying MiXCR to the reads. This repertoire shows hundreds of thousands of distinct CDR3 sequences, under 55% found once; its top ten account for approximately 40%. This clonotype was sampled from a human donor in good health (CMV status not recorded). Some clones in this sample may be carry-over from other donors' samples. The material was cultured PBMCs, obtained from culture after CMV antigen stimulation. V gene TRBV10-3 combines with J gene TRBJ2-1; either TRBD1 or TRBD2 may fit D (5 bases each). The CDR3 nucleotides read TGTGCCATCAGTGGCCCCGGGACCCACGAGAACTACAATGAGCAGTTCTTC. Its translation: CAISGPGTHENYNEQFF.